The 32 T cell receptor beta chains below come from one sample, sequenced in a study of regulatory T cells in long-lasting Graves disease. Assembly of TCR beta libraries relied on iRepertoire HTBI primers together with Arm-PCR of CDR3 regions. One entry per CDR3 protein results from TCRdb running MiXCR on the multiplex PCR reads. The table has roughly 440,000 distinct CDR3 sequences, about 16% seen once. Time point denoted: newly diagnosed GD, antithyroid drugs for less than 3 months. TCR sequences were obtained from RNA taken from PBMCs. A further study also used this sample, focusing on T cells in Graves' hyperthyroidism and ophthalmopathy.

This specimen consisted of peripheral blood mononuclear cells (PBMCs), obtained at new diagnosis, from a patient treated with antithyroid drugs. The receptors come from a woman aged 18 to 35 with Graves disease.

This sequence joins TRBV2 and TRBJ2-2; the D gene is possibly TRBD2 (5 bases). V was shortened by 6 bases and J by 2 bases, with 10 bases between the two germline ends. The CDR3 sequence is 14 residues long. Germline V CDR1 and CDR2: SNHLY, FYNNEI. The chain's CDR3 is CASRWTQNTGELFF. CDR3 bases: TGTGCCAGCAGGTGGACTCAAAACACCGGGGAGCTGTTTTTT. Based on the CDR3 plus reference TRBV2 and TRBJ2-2, the full variable domain is EPEVTQTPSHQVTQMGQEVILRCVPISNHLYFYWYRQILGQKVEFLVSFYNNEISEKSEIFDDQFSVERPDGSNFTLKIRSTKLEDSAMYFCASRWTQNTGELFFGEGSRLTVL.

This clonotype was seen repeatedly, ten times or more. This chain connects TRBV28 to TRBJ2-7, with 8 bases identical to TRBD1. The CDR3 sequence is 12 residues long. With 5 bases clipped from V and 6 bases from J, the junction kept 3 bases outside the gene matches. Germline V gives CDR1 MDHEN, CDR2 SYDVKM. In DNA form, the CDR3 reads TGTGCCAGCAGTCCGGACAGGGCCGAGCAGTACTTC. It yields the protein CASSPDRAEQYF.

CDR3 residues: CASRRGDRGYTF. In DNA, the CDR3 is TGTGCCAGCAGGAGGGGGGATCGGGGCTACACCTTC. J is TRBJ1-2 and V is TRBV6-2 or TRBV6-3, with D maybe TRBD1 (6 bases). The CDR3 has 12 residues. CDR1 and CDR2 from the germline V gene are MNHEY and SVGEGT. V was pared by 6 bases and J by 8 bases, with 13 bases between.

This clonotype appeared many times. The chain combines TRBV5-1 with TRBJ2-5; the match to TRBD2 covers 7 bases. V shed 1 base and J 1 base; nucleotides not matched to a gene: 4. Germline V gene lookup returns CDR1 SGHRS and CDR2 YFSETQ. The CDR3 is 15 residues long. CDR3 coding DNA: TGCGCCAGCAGCTTGCAGCGGGGACCCCAAGAGACCCAGTACTTC. It encodes CASSLQRGPQETQYF.

This clonotype was seen at least ten times. This chain links TRBV11-2 with TRBJ2-3; 9 nucleotides match TRBD2. The junction had 12 bases not matched to a gene; V was cut back by 5 bases and J by 9 bases. This CDR3 is 15 amino acids long. Per the germline V gene, CDR1 is SGHAT and CDR2 is FQNNGV. The CDR3 bases are TGTGCCAGCAGCCGTAGCGGGAGCGACTCCGTCACGCAGTATTTT. Translating gives CASSRSGSDSVTQYF.

The rearrangement uses TRBV7-2 and TRBJ1-5, with D unresolved. Germline V lookup: CDR1 SGHTA, CDR2 FQGNSA. This CDR3 comprises 17 residues. Deletions cut 1 base from V and 0 bases from J, with 13 bases between. In nucleotides, the CDR3 is TGTGCCAGCAGCTTAGAGTCTGGGGTTTATAGCAATCAGCCCCAGCATTTT. This codes for CASSLESGVYSNQPQHF.

This clonotype has just a few counts. The chain recombines TRBV2 with TRBJ2-2, with TRBD2 matching over 10 bases. The CDR3 has 17 residues. V dropped 5 bases and J dropped 5; count of bases not matched to a gene: 11. Germline V lookup: CDR1 SNHLY, CDR2 FYNNEI. Here the CDR3 DNA reads TGTGCCAGCAGTCGGGGCCTAGCGGGAGAGGTGACCGGGGAGCTGTTTTTT. Encoded protein: CASSRGLAGEVTGELFF.

Concerning this clonotype itself: With a much larger clone just one base away, this may be a read error. The rearrangement uses TRBV24-1 and TRBJ2-1; TRBD2 might be the D (6 bases). The CDR3 is made up of 17 amino acids. Trimming took off 4 bases at V and 5 bases at J, with 20 bases between the two ends. Germline V gene sequence: CDR1 KGHDR, CDR2 SFDVKD. The CDR3 loop is CATSDPIGGGTHNEQFF. The CDR3 nucleotides are TGTGCCACCAGTGACCCTATCGGTGGCGGGACCCACAATGAGCAGTTCTTC.

This clonotype was seen more than once but under ten times. This chain joins TRBV20-1 and TRBJ2-3, with 9 bases aligning to TRBD2. Trimming removed 5 bases from V and 2 bases from J; junction bases left unmatched: 8. Germline CDR1 is DFQATT and CDR2 is SNEGSKA (reference sequence). This CDR3 is built from 15 residues. The CDR3 DNA follows: TGCAGTGCTTCGTCAGCGGGAGGACTCACAGATACGCAGTATTTT. Translated, it gives CSASSAGGLTDTQYF.

This clonotype was seen more than once but under ten times. The gene calls are TRBV28 and TRBJ1-1, with 8 bases matching TRBD1. Germline trimming cut 2 bases from V and 0 bases from J; bases unmatched to any gene: 2. CDR1 is MDHEN and CDR2 is SYDVKM in the germline V gene. The CDR3 runs to 15 residues. CDR3 in amino acids: CASSLPGQVNTEAFF. The CDR3, as DNA: TGTGCCAGCAGTTTACCGGGACAGGTGAACACTGAAGCTTTCTTT.

V is TRBV20-1 and J is TRBJ1-5; no firm D call. CDR1 and CDR2 from the germline V gene are DFQATT and SNEGSKA (reference sequence). The CDR3 is made up of 14 amino acids. V was pared by 3 bases and J by 6 bases, with 15 bases between. This CDR3 is CSARTLGKIQPQHF. The CDR3 DNA reads as TGCAGTGCTAGGACTCTGGGGAAAATTCAGCCCCAGCATTTT.

The chain links TRBV25-1 to TRBJ2-1, with 11 bases aligning to TRBD1. The last part of the DNA fits TRBJ2-3 better; the J call may be wrong. This CDR3 contains 17 residues. Germline V gene lookup returns CDR1 MGHDK and CDR2 SYGVNS. The DNA of the CDR3 is TGTGCCAGCAGTGATCCGGGACAGGGGGTCAGCGCAGATACGCAGTATTTT. Translation: CASSDPGQGVSADTQYF.

The table lists this clonotype with a few counts. J is TRBJ1-2 and V is TRBV6-1; D perhaps matches TRBD1 (5 bases). V lost 10 bases and J 2 bases, leaving 14 bases between the germline ends. There are 13 residues in the CDR3. CDR1 is MNHNS and CDR2 is SASEGT in the germline V gene. CDR3 sequence reads: CATWTRENYGYTF. In DNA, the CDR3 is TGTGCCACCTGGACCAGGGAGAACTATGGCTACACCTTC.

At least ten counts were recorded for this clonotype. The gene calls are TRBV4-1 and TRBJ1-4, with 7 bases that match TRBD1. The CDR3 length is 13 residues. The germline V gene has CDR1 MGHRA and CDR2 YSYEKL. The junction had 5 bases not matched to a gene; V was cut back by 7 bases and J by 6 bases. This chain's CDR3 is CASTQGGDEKLFF. The CDR3 nucleotides are TGCGCCAGCACCCAGGGGGGGGATGAAAAACTGTTTTTT.

This clonotype was seen many times. The chain uses TRBV7-2 and TRBJ2-5; 9 nucleotides align to TRBD2. There are 17 residues in the CDR3. CDR1 is SGHTA, CDR2 FQGNSA, per germline. V dropped 5 bases and J dropped 6; count of bases not matched to a gene: 16. The CDR3 protein is CASSLQGGAGGGKTQYF. For the CDR3, the DNA is TGTGCCAGCAGCCTCCAAGGGGGAGCGGGAGGTGGAAAGACCCAGTACTTC.

This chain links TRBV2 with TRBJ2-1; 10 bases are shared with TRBD1. Losses at the gene ends were 5 bases for V and 4 bases for J; bases not matched to a gene: 5. This CDR3 contains 15 residues. CDR1 and CDR2 (germline): SNHLY, FYNNEI. The CDR3 DNA follows: TGTGCCAGCAGTAAGACAGGGGGCCTATACAATGAGCAGTTCTTC. Its translation is CASSKTGGLYNEQFF.

A word on this clonotype: Possible read error: a much larger clone is one base away. The CDR3 ends on some other residue instead of the conserved phenylalanine or tryptophan, so this is likely a read error. The V call is TRBV28, the J call TRBJ1-2; D remains unclear. Between the trimmed V and J ends, which lost 6 bases and 7 bases, there was a span of 12 bases. The germline gives CDR1 MDHEN, CDR2 SYDVKM. The CDR3 length is 12 residues. CDR3 coding DNA: TGTGCCAGCAGCTCCAAAGTGGGTGGCTACACCTCC. Its translation: CASSSKVGGYTS.

V usage is TRBV19 and J usage is TRBJ2-1; TRBD2 might be the D (5 bases). Germline V gene sequence: CDR1 LNHDA, CDR2 SQIVND (reference sequence). The ends were cut back, 3 bases at V and 0 bases at J, with 15 bases in the middle. CDR3 length equals 17 residues. CDR3 protein: CASSIGPTGSSYNEQFF. In DNA, the CDR3 is TGTGCCAGTAGTATTGGTCCAACGGGGAGCTCCTACAATGAGCAGTTCTTC.

This clonotype was seen at least ten times. V gene TRBV7-2 combines with J gene TRBJ2-3, with 7 bases matching TRBD2. The length of the CDR3 is 15 residues. The V gene's germline CDR1 is SGHTA and CDR2 FQGNSA. V dropped 4 bases and J dropped 2; count of bases not matched to a gene: 6. The CDR3 DNA reads TGTGCCAGCAGCTGGGCGGGAGCCTCCACAGATACGCAGTATTTT. Its translation: CASSWAGASTDTQYF.

In this sample, this clonotype turned up many times. The V and J genes are TRBV28 and TRBJ2-7; D unresolved. The CDR3 is 14 residues long. V was shortened by 2 bases and J by 0 bases, with 8 bases between the two germline ends. Germline values: CDR1 MDHEN, CDR2 SYDVKM. The CDR3 nucleotides are TGTGCCAGCAGTTTAGACACGAGCTCCTACGAGCAGTACTTC. Translated, it gives CASSLDTSSYEQYF.

This clonotype was counted many times. This chain uses TRBV27 with TRBJ1-1, with unresolved D. Per germline, CDR1 MNHEY and CDR2 SMNVEV (reference sequence). Trimming took 3 bases from V and 4 from J, leaving 9 bases between them. This CDR3 region has 13 residues. CDR3 loop: CASSFVRGTEAFF. In nucleotides, the CDR3 is TGTGCCAGCAGTTTTGTCCGGGGCACTGAAGCTTTCTTT.

This clonotype was recorded a few times. CDR3 coding DNA: TGTGCCAGTAGGCGGGAGGGACCCAATGAGCAGTTCTTC. Protein product: CASRREGPNEQFF. The chain uses TRBV19 and TRBJ2-1, with TRBD2 matching 9 bases. The CDR3 sequence is 13 residues long. Per the germline V gene, CDR1 is LNHDA and CDR2 is SQIVND (reference sequence). V gave up 6 bases and J gave up 6 bases; unmatched junction bases: 3.

Ten or more counts support this clonotype. J is TRBJ1-1 and V is TRBV12-3 or TRBV12-4; a possible D gene is TRBD1 (6 bases). V was shortened by 5 bases and J by 1 base, with 11 bases between the two germline ends. CDR3 length equals 14 residues. The CDR3: CASSNRDTNTEAFF. The CDR3 bases are TGTGCCAGCAGTAACCGGGACACGAACACTGAAGCTTTCTTT.

This clonotype was seen at least ten times. The CDR3 reads CASRYGLLYEQYF. CDR3 in DNA: TGTGCCAGCAGATACGGCCTATTATACGAGCAGTACTTC. The V call is TRBV12-3 or TRBV12-4, the J call TRBJ2-7; no reliable D call. The CDR3 has 13 amino acids. Trimming took 6 bases from V and 4 from J, leaving 13 bases between them.

In its sample, this clonotype was seen many times. This chain links TRBV2 with TRBJ2-3; D perhaps matches TRBD2 (5 bases). Trimming left V 8 bases short and J 6 bases short, with 18 bases between. This CDR3 region has 14 residues. Looked up from germline, CDR1 is SNHLY and CDR2 is FYNNEI. CDR3 region: CASLPARADDTQYF. The CDR3 region has the DNA TGTGCCAGCCTCCCGGCGCGGGCGGACGATACGCAGTATTTT.

This clonotype occurred a few times. This sequence joins TRBV6-1 and TRBJ1-5; no clear D gene. The CDR3 runs to 11 residues. Germline V gene data show CDR1 as MNHNS and CDR2 as SASEGT. The V end lost 7 bases, the J end lost 3 bases, and 4 bases lay between the germline ends. The CDR3 DNA reads TGTGCCAGCAATCTCAATCAGCCCCAGCATTTT. Protein: CASNLNQPQHF.

The rearrangement joins TRBV19 to TRBJ1-5, with 10 bases identical to TRBD1. The V gene end was trimmed by 7 bases and the J gene end by 1 base; junction bases not matched to a gene: 7. Germline V gene sequence: CDR1 LNHDA, CDR2 SQIVND (reference sequence). This CDR3 region has 16 residues. For the CDR3, the DNA is TGTGCCAGTAAGCGACAGGGGGCGCCGAGCAATCAGCCCCAGCATTTT. Translation: CASKRQGAPSNQPQHF.

CDR3 amino acids: CAGQGEGNSPLHF. The DNA of the CDR3 is TGTGCCGGGCAAGGAGAGGGGAATTCACCCCTCCACTTT. The chain recombines TRBV2 with TRBJ1-6, with D tentatively TRBD1 (5 bases). The CDR3 runs 13 residues. CDR1 and CDR2 from the germline V gene are SNHLY and FYNNEI. The ends were cut back, 11 bases at V and 7 bases at J, with 15 bases in the middle.

In its sample, this clonotype was seen a few times. This rearrangement joins TRBV20-1 to TRBJ2-1; 12 nucleotides agree with TRBD2. The germline V gene encodes CDR1 DFQATT and CDR2 SNEGSKA (reference sequence). V trimming: 1 base; J trimming: 0 bases; junction bases outside the gene matches: 13. CDR3 length equals 20 residues. The CDR3: CSARGPGLAGGFSSYNEQFF. CDR3 bases: TGCAGTGCTAGAGGGCCCGGGCTAGCGGGAGGGTTCAGCTCCTACAATGAGCAGTTCTTC.

In this sample, this clonotype turned up a few times. A much larger clonotype is one base distant, so this may be a read error. The J gene is TRBJ2-3, the V gene TRBV2; no firm D call. The germline gives CDR1 SNHLY, CDR2 FYNNEI. Trimming cost V 6 bases and J 1 base, with 5 bases left between them. This CDR3 is 12 amino acids long. Written as DNA, the CDR3 is TGTGCCAGCAGGGCTGGCACAGATACGCAGTATTTT. Translation gives CASRAGTDTQYF. Variable domain in full (rest from reference TRBV2 and TRBJ2-3): EPEVTQTPSHQVTQMGQEVILRCVPISNHLYFYWYRQILGQKVEFLVSFYNNEISEKSEIFDDQFSVERPDGSNFTLKIRSTKLEDSAMYFCASRAGTDTQYFGPGTRLTVL.

The chain carries TRBV20-1 and TRBJ2-1; 11 nucleotides match TRBD2. Germline assignment: CDR1 DFQATT and CDR2 SNEGSKA (reference sequence). V shed 0 bases, J shed 2 bases, and the junction held 6 bases outside the gene matches. The CDR3 is made up of 17 amino acids. In DNA form, the CDR3 reads TGCAGTGCTAGAGACCCTCTGACTAGCGGGGCCTACAATGAGCAGTTCTTC. It codes for CSARDPLTSGAYNEQFF.

Many counts were recorded for this clonotype. The chain carries TRBV28 and TRBJ2-3; TRBD2 is a possible D gene (5 bases). From germline, CDR1 is MDHEN and CDR2 SYDVKM. The CDR3 has 17 amino acids. V was clipped by 4 bases and J by 3 bases, with 20 bases between them. Here the CDR3 reads CASSSTLGRGSTDTQYF. CDR3 sequence (DNA): TGTGCCAGCAGTTCCACATTAGGGAGAGGGAGTACAGATACGCAGTATTTT.